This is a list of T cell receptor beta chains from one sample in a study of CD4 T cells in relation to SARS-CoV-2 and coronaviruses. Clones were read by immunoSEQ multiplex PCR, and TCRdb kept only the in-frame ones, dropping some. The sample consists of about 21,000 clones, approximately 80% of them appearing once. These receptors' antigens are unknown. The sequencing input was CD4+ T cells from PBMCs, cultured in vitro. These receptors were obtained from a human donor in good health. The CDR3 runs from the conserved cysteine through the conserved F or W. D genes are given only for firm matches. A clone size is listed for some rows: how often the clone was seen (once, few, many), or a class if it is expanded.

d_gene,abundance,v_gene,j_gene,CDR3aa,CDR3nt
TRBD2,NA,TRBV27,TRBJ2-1,CASSLGGAGSYNEQFF,TGTGCCAGCAGTTTGGGGGGAGCGGGATCATACAATGAGCAGTTCTTC
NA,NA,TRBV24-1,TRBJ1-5,CATSDGDRLWPQHF,TGTGCCACCAGTGACGGAGACAGGCTATGGCCCCAGCATTTT
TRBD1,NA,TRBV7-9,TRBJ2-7,CASSPYRGNSYEQYF,TGTGCCAGCAGCCCCTACAGGGGGAACTCCTACGAGCAGTACTTC
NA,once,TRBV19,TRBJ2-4,CASSINGAVGVQYF,TGTGCCAGTAGTATCAACGGGGCGGTTGGGGTTCAGTACTTC
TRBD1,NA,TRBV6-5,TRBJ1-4,CASSIKTGGEKLFF,TGTGCCAGCAGTATCAAGACAGGGGGCGAAAAACTGTTTTTT
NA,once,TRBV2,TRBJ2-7,CASRGTLLSLEQYF,TGTGCCAGCAGAGGGACTCTGCTCTCCCTCGAGCAGTACTTC
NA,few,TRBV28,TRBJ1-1,CASSLIQGGAEAFF,TGTGCCAGCAGCCTAATACAGGGAGGCGCTGAAGCTTTCTTT
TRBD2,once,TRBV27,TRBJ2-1,CASSSFATSHEQFF,TGTGCCAGCAGTTCCTTTGCGACTAGCCATGAGCAGTTCTTC
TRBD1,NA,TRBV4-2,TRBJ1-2,CASSQFTGESYGYTF,TGTGCCAGCAGCCAATTCACAGGGGAGTCCTATGGCTACACCTTC
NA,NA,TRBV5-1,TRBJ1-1,CASSFLSGPNTEAFF,TGCGCCAGCAGCTTTTTATCGGGCCCGAACACTGAAGCTTTCTTT
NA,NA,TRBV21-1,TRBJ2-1,CASSKALRLGLINEQFF,TGTGCCAGCAGCAAAGCGCTTAGGCTAGGTCTTATCAATGAGCAGTTCTTC
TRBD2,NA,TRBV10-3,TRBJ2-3,CAIRETSGANTDTQYF,TGTGCCATCAGGGAAACTAGCGGAGCAAACACAGATACGCAGTATTTT
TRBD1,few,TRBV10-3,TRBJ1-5,CAISPGTVEQPQHF,TGTGCCATCAGTCCCGGGACAGTAGAACAGCCCCAGCATTTT
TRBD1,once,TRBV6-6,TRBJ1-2,CASSRDREFYGYTF,TGTGCCAGCAGCCGGGACAGAGAGTTCTATGGCTACACCTTC
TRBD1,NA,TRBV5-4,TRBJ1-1,CASSLDRGGGAFF,TGTGCCAGCAGCTTGGACAGGGGAGGTGGAGCTTTCTTT
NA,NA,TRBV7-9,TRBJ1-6,CASSLVSGDNSPLHF,TGTGCCAGCAGCTTAGTTTCAGGGGATAATTCACCCCTCCACTTT
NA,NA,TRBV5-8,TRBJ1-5,CASSNGRTSIGNQPQHF,TGTGCCAGCAGTAACGGGAGGACAAGTATCGGCAATCAGCCCCAGCATTTT
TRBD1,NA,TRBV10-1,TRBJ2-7,CASSDATGGYEQYF,TGCGCCAGCAGTGACGCCACAGGGGGATACGAGCAGTACTTC
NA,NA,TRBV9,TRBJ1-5,CASSGGPNQPQHF,TGTGCCAGCAGCGGGGGCCCCAATCAGCCCCAGCATTTT
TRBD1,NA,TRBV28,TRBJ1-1,CASSLWTGTENTEAFF,TGTGCCAGCAGTTTATGGACCGGGACAGAGAACACTGAAGCTTTCTTT
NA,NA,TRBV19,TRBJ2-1,CASSRGSSYNEQFF,TGTGCCAGTAGTAGGGGTAGCTCCTACAATGAGCAGTTCTTC
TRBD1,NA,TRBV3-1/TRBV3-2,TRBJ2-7,CASSWGQGGTYEQYF,TGTGCCAGCAGCTGGGGACAGGGGGGGACCTACGAGCAGTACTTC